This T cell receptor beta chain was obtained from a study of T cells in narcolepsy. Points from the study as a whole: Reportedly, autoreactive clonotypes were serially detected in patients' blood but not controls'. HCRT-specific and TRIB2-specific autoreactive clonotypes appeared among same-patient CSF and blood CD4+ clonotypes. Some memory CD4+ repertoires had no autoreactive clone sequences.

Sequencing used immunoSEQ multiplex PCR; TCRdb keeps in-frame clones, though not all of them. The repertoire holds tens of thousands of clones, with 82% as singletons. The CDR3 is made up of 13 amino acids. Germline-derived CDR1 and CDR2 are ENHRY and SYGVKD. To note about this clone: Its antigen is still unknown. One junction end does not reproduce the germline sequence, and a read error may be involved. This specimen includes other DNA sequences encoding the same CDR3.

The chain employs TRBV10-3 and TRBJ2-2; 8 nucleotides match TRBD1. This clonotype was sampled from a human donor with narcolepsy. The material sequenced was CD45RA- memory CD4+ T cells from PBMCs. The CDR3 is CAIRDRVGGELFF. CDR3 nucleotide sequence: TGTGCCATCAGGGACAGGGTTGGCGGGGAGCTGTTCTTT.